The present T cell receptor beta chain was sequenced within a study of cytomegalovirus exposure and HLA in healthy donors. Study context: A subsequent analysis reported that the 95 to 150 validation repertoires were produced on the same platform that had also been used for the roughly 700 first-cohort repertoires.

Generated by immunoSEQ multiplex PCR, the TCRdb table keeps only in-frame clones and is missing some. This table holds approximately 150,000 clones, around 90% found once. To note about this clone: No antigen is known for it.

Overall study findings and caveats: Subsequent analysis of the 120 or so validation repertoires found a tendency for first-cohort TCR clusters to co-occur. Usually a TCR sequence was rare, but some public TCRs were found in many donors.

The CDR3 is made up of 14 amino acids. CDR1 is MNHEY and CDR2 is SMNVEV in the germline V gene (reference sequence). V was trimmed by 3 bases and J by 9 bases, leaving 17 bases between them. This chain connects TRBV27 to TRBJ1-2; D unclear. The sample was PBMCs. This sequence was found in a young man in good health and CMV-seropositive. CDR3 sequence: CASSLSSGSRSYTF. CDR3 nucleotide sequence: TGTGCCAGCAGTTTGAGTTCCGGGAGTCGCAGCTACACCTTC.